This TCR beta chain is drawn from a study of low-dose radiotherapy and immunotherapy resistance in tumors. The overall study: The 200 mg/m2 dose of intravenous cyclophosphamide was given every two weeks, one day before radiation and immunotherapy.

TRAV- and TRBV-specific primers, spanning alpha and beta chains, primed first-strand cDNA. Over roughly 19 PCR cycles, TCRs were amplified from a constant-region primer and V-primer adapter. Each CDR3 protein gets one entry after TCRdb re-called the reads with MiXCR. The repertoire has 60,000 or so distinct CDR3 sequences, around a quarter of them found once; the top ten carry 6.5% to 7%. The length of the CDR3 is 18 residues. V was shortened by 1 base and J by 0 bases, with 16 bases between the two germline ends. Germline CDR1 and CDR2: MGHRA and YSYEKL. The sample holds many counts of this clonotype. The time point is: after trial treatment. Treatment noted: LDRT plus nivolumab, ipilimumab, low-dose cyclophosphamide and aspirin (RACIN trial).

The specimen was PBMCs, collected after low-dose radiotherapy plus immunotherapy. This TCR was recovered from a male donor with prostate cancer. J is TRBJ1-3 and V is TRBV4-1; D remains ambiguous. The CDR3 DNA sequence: TGCGCCAGCAGCCAAGTGTCGGGAGTCAGCCTCTCTGGAAACACCATATATTTT. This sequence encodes CASSQVSGVSLSGNTIYF.